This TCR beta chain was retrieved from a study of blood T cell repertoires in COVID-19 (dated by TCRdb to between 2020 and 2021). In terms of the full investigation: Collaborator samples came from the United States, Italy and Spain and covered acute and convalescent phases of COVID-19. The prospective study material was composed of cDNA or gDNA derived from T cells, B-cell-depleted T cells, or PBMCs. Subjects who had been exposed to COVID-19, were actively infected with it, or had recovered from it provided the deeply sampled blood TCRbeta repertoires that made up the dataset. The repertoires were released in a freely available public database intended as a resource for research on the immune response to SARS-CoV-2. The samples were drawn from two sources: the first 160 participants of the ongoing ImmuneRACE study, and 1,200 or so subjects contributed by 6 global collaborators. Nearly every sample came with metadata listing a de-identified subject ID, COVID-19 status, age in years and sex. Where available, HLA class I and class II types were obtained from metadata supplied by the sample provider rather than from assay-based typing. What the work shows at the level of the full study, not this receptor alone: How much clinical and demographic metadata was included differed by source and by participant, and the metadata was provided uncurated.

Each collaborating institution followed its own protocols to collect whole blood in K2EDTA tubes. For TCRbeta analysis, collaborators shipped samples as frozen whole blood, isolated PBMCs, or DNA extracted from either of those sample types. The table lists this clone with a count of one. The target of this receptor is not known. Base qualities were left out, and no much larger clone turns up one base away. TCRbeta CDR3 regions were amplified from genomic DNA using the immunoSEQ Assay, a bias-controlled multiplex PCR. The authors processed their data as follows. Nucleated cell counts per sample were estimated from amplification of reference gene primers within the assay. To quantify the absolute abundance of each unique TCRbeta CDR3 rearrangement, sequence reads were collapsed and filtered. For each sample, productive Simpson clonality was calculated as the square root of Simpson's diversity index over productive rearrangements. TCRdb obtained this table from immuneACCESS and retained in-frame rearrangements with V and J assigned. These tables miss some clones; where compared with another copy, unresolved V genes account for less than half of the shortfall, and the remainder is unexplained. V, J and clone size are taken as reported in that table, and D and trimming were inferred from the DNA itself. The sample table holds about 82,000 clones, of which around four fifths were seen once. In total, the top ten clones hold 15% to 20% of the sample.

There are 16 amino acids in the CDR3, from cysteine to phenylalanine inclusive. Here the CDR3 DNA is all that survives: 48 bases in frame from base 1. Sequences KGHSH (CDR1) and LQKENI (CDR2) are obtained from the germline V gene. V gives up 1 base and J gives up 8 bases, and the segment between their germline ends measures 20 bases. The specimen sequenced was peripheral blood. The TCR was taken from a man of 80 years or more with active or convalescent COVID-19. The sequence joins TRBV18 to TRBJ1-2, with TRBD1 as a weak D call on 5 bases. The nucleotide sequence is TGTGCCAGCTCACCACTAGAGACAGCGGGGCTATTCGGCTACACCTTC. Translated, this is CASSPLETAGLFGYTF.